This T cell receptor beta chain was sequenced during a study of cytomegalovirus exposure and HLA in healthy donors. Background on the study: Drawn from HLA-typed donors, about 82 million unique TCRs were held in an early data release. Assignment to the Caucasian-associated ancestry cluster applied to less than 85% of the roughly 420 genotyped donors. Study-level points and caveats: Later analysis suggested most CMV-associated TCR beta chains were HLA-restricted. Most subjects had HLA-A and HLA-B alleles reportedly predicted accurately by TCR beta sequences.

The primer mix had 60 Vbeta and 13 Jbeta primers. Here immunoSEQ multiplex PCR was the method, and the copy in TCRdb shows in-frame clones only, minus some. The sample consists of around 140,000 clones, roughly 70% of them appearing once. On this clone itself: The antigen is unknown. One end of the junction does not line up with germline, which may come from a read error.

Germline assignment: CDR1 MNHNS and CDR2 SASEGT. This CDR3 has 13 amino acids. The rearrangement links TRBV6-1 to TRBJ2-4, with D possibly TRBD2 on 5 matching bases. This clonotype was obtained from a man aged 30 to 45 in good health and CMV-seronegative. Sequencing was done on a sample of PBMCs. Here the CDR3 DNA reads TGTGCCAGCAGGGCGGACTGGGGAAACAGTCAGTACTTC. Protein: CASRADWGNSQYF.